The subject of this entry is one TCR beta chain. This entry is derived from a study of cytomegalovirus exposure and HLA in healthy donors. Researchers ran the PCR with 60 Vbeta and 13 Jbeta primers. Per the authors' pipeline: Roughly 11 million shared chains were among the approximately 87 million unique TCR beta chains that a later analysis counted. Here immunoSEQ multiplex PCR was the method, and the copy in TCRdb shows in-frame clones only, minus some. Clone size and the V and J calls come from that table; the DNA yielded D and trimming. In total, the table holds about 91,000 clones. Looked up from germline, CDR1 is LGHNA and CDR2 is YNFKEQ. There are 17 residues in the CDR3. After removal of 1 base from V and 4 bases from J, the junction contained 4 bases not matched to a gene.

This sequence was found in a woman in her thirties in good health and CMV-seronegative. Source material: PBMCs. The rearrangement joins TRBV4-2 to TRBJ2-6; 10 nucleotides agree with TRBD2. CDR3 in DNA: TGTGCCAGCAGCCAAGGGGCACTAGCGGGGGGGGCCAACGTCCTGACTTTC. It translates to CASSQGALAGGANVLTF.